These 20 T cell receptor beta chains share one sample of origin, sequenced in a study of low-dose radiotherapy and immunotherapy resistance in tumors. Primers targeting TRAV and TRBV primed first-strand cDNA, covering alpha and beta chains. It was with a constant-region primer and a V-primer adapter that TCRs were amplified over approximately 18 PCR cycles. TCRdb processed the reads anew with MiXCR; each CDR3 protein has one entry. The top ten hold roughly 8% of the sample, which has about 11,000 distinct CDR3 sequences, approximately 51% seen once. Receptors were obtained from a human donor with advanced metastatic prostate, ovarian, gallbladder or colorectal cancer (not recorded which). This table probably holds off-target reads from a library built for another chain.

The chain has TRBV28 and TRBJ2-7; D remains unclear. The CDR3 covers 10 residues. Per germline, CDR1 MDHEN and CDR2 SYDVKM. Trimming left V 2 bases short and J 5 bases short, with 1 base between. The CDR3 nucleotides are TGTGCCAGCAGTTTAAACGAGCAGTACTTC. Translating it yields CASSLNEQYF. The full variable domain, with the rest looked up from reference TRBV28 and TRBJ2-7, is DVKVTQSSRYLVKRTGEKVFLECVQDMDHENMFWYRQDPGLGLRLIYFSYDVKMKEKGDIPEGYSVSREKKERFSLILESASTNQTSMYLCASSLNEQYFGPGTRLTVT.

The CDR3 DNA reads as TGTGCCAGCAGCCACATGGGGGGTGAGCAGTACTTC. Its protein product is CASSHMGGEQYF. The chain is built from TRBV3-1 and TRBJ2-7; D may be TRBD2 (6 bases). The CDR3 has 12 amino acids. Trimming left V 3 bases short and J 7 bases short, with 10 bases between. Germline V CDR1 and CDR2: LGHDT, YNNKEL (reference sequence).

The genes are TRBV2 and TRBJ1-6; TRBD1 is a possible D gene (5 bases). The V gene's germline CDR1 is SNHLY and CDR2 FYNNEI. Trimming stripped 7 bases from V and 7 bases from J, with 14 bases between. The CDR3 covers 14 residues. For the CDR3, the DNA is TGTGCCAGCACGGGAGACAGTAAGAATTCACCCCTCCACTTT. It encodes CASTGDSKNSPLHF.

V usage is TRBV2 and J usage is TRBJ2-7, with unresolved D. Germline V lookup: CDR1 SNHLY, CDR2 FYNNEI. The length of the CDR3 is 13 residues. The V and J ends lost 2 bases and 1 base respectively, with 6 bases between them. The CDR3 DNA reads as TGTGCCAGCAGTGAATGGCAGTCCTACGAGCAGTACTTC. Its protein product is CASSEWQSYEQYF.

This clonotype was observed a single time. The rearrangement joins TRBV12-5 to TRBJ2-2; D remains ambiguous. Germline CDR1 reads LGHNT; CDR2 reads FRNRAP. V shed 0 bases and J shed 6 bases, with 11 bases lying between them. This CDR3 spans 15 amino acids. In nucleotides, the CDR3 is TGTGCTAGTGGTTTGGTAATTAGGCGGCCCGGGGAGCTGTTTTTT. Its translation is CASGLVIRRPGELFF.

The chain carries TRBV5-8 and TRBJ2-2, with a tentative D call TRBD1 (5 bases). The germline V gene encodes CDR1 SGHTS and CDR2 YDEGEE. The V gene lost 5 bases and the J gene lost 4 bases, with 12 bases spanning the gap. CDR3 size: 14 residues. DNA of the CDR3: TGTGCCAGCAGGCTTAGACAGTTCACCGGGGAGCTGTTTTTT. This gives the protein CASRLRQFTGELFF.

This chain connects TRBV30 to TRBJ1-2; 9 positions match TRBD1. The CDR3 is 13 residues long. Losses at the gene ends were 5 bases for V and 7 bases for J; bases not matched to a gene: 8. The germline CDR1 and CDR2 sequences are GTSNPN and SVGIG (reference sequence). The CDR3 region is CAWQGQGRGGYTF. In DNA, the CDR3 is TGTGCCTGGCAGGGACAGGGTAGAGGTGGCTACACCTTC.

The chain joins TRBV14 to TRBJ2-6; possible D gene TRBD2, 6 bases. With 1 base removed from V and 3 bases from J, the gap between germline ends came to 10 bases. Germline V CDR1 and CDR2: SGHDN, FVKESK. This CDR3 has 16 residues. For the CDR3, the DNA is TGTGCCAGCAGCCAAGCTCGGGGGTATGGGGCCAACGTCCTGACTTTC. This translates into CASSQARGYGANVLTF.

The CDR3 DNA reads as TGCAGTGCGGTCGACAGGGGCTTCTCCTACGAGCAGTACTTC. Translation gives CSAVDRGFSYEQYF. The J gene is TRBJ2-7, the V gene TRBV20-1; TRBD1 matches 8 bases. The germline V gene has CDR1 DFQATT and CDR2 SNEGSKA (reference sequence). V shed 6 bases, J shed 0 bases, and the junction held 7 bases outside the gene matches. CDR3 length: 14 residues.

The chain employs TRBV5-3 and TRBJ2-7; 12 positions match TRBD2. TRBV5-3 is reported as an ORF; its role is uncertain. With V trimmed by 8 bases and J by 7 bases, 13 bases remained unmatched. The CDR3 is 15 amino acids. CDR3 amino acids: CASRYRTSGTGEQYF. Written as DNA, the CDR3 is TGTGCCAGCAGGTACCGGACTAGCGGGACAGGGGAGCAGTACTTC.

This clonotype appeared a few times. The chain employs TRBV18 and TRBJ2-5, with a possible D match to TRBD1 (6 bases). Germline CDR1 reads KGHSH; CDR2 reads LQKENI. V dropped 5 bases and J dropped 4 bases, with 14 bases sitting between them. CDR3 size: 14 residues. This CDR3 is CASSYRETGETQYF. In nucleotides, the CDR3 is TGTGCCAGCTCATACAGGGAGACGGGAGAGACCCAGTACTTC.

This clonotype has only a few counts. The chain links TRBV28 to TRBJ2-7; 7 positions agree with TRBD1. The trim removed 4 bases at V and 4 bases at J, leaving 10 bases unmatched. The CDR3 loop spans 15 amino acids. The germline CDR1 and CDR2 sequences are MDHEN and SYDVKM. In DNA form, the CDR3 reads TGTGCCAGCAGTTCGGTACCGACAGGGTTATACGAGCAGTACTTC. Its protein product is CASSSVPTGLYEQYF.

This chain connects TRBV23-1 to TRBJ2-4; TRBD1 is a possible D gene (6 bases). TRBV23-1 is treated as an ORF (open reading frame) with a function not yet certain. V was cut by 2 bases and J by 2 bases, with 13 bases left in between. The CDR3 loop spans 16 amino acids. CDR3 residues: CASSQKTGYPKNIQYF. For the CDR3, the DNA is TGCGCCAGCAGTCAAAAAACAGGGTATCCCAAAAACATTCAGTACTTC.

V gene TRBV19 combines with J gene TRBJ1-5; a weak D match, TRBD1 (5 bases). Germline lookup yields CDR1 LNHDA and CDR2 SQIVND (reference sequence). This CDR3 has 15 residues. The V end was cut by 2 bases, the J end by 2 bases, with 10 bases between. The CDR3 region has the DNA TGTGCCAGTAGTATAACCAGGGCGGGCAATCAGCCCCAGCATTTT. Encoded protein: CASSITRAGNQPQHF.

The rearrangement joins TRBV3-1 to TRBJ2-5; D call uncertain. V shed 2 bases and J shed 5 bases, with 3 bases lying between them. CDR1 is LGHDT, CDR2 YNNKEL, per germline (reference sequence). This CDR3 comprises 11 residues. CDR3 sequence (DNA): TGTGCCAGCAGCCAAAGTGAGACCCAGTACTTC. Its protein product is CASSQSETQYF.

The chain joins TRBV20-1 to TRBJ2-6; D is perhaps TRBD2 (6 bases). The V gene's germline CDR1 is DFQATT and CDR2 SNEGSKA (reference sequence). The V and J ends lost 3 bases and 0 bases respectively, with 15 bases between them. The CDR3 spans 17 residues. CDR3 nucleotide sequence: TGCAGTGCTAGTGGTCCTAGCGTTCACTCTGGGGCCAACGTCCTGACTTTC. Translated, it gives CSASGPSVHSGANVLTF.

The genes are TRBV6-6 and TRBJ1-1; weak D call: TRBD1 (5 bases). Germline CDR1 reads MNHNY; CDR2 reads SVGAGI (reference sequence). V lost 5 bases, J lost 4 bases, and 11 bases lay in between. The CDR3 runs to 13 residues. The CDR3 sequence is CASSGASGTEAFF. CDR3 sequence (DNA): TGTGCCAGCAGTGGGGCGTCGGGCACTGAAGCTTTCTTT.

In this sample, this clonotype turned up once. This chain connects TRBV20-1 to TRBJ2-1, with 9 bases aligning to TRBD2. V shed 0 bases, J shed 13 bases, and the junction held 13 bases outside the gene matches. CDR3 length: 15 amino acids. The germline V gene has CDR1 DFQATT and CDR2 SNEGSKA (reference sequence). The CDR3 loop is CSARDVLAGSVVQFF. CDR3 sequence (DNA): TGCAGTGCTAGAGATGTCCTAGCGGGATCTGTGGTTCAGTTCTTC.

CDR3: CASSEYGSPPNEQFF. Here the CDR3 DNA reads TGTGCCAGCAGTGAATATGGGTCCCCGCCGAATGAGCAGTTCTTC. The chain has TRBV25-1 and TRBJ2-1; D is uncertain. V lost 0 bases, J lost 7 bases, and 13 bases lay in between. The CDR3 runs 15 residues. Germline CDR1 MGHDK, CDR2 SYGVNS.

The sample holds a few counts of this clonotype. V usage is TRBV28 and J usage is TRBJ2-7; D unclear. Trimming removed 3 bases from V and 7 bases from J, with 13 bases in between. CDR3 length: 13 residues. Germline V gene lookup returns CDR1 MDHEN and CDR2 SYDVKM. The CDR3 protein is CASSFPPAEEQYF. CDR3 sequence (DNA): TGTGCCAGCAGTTTCCCCCCCGCCGAGGAGCAGTACTTC. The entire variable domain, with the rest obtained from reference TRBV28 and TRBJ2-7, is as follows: DVKVTQSSRYLVKRTGEKVFLECVQDMDHENMFWYRQDPGLGLRLIYFSYDVKMKEKGDIPEGYSVSREKKERFSLILESASTNQTSMYLCASSFPPAEEQYFGPGTRLTVT.